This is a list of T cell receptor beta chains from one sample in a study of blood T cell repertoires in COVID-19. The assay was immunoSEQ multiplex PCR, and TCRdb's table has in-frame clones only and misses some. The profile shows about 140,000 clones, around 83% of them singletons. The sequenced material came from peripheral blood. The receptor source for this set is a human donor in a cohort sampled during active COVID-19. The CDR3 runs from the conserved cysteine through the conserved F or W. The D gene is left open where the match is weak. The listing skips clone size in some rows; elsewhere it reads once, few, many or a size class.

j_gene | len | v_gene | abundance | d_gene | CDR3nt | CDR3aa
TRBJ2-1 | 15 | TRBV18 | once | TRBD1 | TGTGCCAGTTTCCCCATCCGGGACAGTAAGGATGAGCAGTTCTTC | CASFPIRDSKDEQFF
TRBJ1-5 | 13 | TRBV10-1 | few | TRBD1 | TGCGCCAGAATCTCAGGGGGAGGTCAGCCCCAGCATTTT | CARISGGGQPQHF
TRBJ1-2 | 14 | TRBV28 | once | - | TGTGCCAGCAGTCTCCCGGGGGATAACTATGGCTACACCTTC | CASSLPGDNYGYTF
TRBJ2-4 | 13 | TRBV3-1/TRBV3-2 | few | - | TGTGCCAGCAGCCAGAATTATGCGAACATTCAGTACTTC | CASSQNYANIQYF
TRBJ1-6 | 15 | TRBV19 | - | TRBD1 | TGTGCCAGTAGTACCCAGACAGGGACGGGTTCACCCCTCCACTTT | CASSTQTGTGSPLHF
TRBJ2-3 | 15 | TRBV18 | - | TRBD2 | TGTGCCAGCTCACCGACCGTAGCGGGAGTGGATACGCAGTATTTT | CASSPTVAGVDTQYF
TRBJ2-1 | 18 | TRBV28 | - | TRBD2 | TGTGCCAGCAGTTCCGGGGGGCTAGCGGGAGGGCCCGTCAATGAGCAGTTCTTC | CASSSGGLAGGPVNEQFF
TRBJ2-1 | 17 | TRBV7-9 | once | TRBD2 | TGTGCCAGCAGCTTTGCGTTCCAGCGGGAGGCCTACAATGAGCAGTTCTTC | CASSFAFQREAYNEQFF
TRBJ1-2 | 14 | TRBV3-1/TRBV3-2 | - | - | TGTGCCAGCAGCCAAGGGAGGGGTAACTATGGCTACACCTTC | CASSQGRGNYGYTF
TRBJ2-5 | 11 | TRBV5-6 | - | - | TGTGCCAGCAGCTTGGGCGGGGTATCGTACTTC | CASSLGGVSYF
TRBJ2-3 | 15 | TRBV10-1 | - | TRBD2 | TGCGCCAGCAGTAACAGACTAGCGGGAGATGATACGCAGTATTTT | CASSNRLAGDDTQYF
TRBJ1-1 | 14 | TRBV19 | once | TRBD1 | TGTGCCAGTAGTATAACCGGGACAGGGACTGAAGCTTTCTTT | CASSITGTGTEAFF
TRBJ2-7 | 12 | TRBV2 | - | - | TGTGCCAGCAAGGGGGACCCTTACGAGCAGTACTTC | CASKGDPYEQYF
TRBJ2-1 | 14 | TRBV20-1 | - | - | TGCAGTGCTAGTCTGGCGGCTTCCTACAATGAGCAGTTCTTC | CSASLAASYNEQFF
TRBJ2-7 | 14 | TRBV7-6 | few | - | TGTGCCAGCAGCTCGCGACACGGCTCCTACGAGCAGTACTTC | CASSSRHGSYEQYF
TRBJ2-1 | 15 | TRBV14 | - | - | TGTGCCAGCAGCCAAGTGGGGGCAAATCTTAATGAGCAGTTCTTC | CASSQVGANLNEQFF
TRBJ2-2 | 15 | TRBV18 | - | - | TGTGCCAGCTCACCGCGCCAGGGTCTAACCGGGGAGCTGTTTTTT | CASSPRQGLTGELFF
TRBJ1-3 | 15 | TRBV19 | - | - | TGTGCCAGTAGTTCTTCGGGGGGCAGTGGAAACACCATATATTTT | CASSSSGGSGNTIYF
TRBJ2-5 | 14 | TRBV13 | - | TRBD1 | TGTGCCAGCAGCCCCACAGGGGGCGCAGGGACCCAGTACTTC | CASSPTGGAGTQYF
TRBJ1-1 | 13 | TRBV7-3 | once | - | TGTGCCAGCAGCTTAGGGGCGAACACTGAAGCTTTCTTT | CASSLGANTEAFF
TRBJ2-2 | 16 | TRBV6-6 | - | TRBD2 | TGTGCCAGCAGTTCAAAAGGACTAGGAGGGACCGGGGAGCTGTTTTTT | CASSSKGLGGTGELFF
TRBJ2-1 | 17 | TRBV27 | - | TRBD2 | TGTGCCAGCAGTTCTGTAGTGGGACTAGCGGGGGACAATGAGCAGTTCTTC | CASSSVVGLAGDNEQFF
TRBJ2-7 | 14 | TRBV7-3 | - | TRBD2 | TGTGCCAGCAGCTCTACGGGACTAGCAAGCGAGCAGTACTTC | CASSSTGLASEQYF
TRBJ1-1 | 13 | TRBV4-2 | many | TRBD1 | TGTGCCAGCAGCCCGAACGGACAGGTGGTCGCTTTCTTT | CASSPNGQVVAFF
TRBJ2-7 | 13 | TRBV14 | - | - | TGTGCCAGCAGCCTCCAGGCCGCCTACGAGCAGTACTTC | CASSLQAAYEQYF
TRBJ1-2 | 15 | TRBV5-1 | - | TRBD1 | TGCGCCAGCAGCCCTACCGGGACAGGGGGATATGGCTACACCTTC | CASSPTGTGGYGYTF
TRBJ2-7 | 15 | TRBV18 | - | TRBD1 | TGTGCCAGCTCACCACCTGGACAGGTGCGCTACGAGCAGTACTTC | CASSPPGQVRYEQYF
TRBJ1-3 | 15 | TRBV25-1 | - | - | TGTGCCAGCAGTGGACCAGGAGGGCCTGGAAACACCATATATTTT | CASSGPGGPGNTIYF
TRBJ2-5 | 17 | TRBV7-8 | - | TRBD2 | TGTGCCAGCAGCTTTACCGGGACTAGACGTTCAGGGGCGACCCAGTACTTC | CASSFTGTRRSGATQYF
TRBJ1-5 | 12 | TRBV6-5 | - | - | TGTGCCAGCAGTCGACAGAATCAGCCCCAGCATTTT | CASSRQNQPQHF
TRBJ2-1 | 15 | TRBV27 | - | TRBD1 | TGTGCCAGCAGTTCCACCGGGACAGGGAACAATGAGCAGTTCTTC | CASSSTGTGNNEQFF
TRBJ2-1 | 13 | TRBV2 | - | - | TGTGCCAGCAGCTGGACGGTGGAGGATGAGCAGTTCTTC | CASSWTVEDEQFF
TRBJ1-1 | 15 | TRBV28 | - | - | TGTGCCAGCAGTCCCCCCAAGAGTTCGAACACTGAAGCTTTCTTT | CASSPPKSSNTEAFF
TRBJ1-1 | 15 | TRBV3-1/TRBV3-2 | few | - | TGTGCCAGCAGCCAAGGGATAGACATGAACACTGAAGCTTTCTTT | CASSQGIDMNTEAFF
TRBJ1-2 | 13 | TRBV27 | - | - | TGTGCCAGCAGTTTACTCGGGGGGTATGGCTACACCTTC | CASSLLGGYGYTF
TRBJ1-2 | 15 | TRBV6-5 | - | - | TGTGCCAGCATGAGGGTCCCCGGAGGGAACTATGGCTACACCTTC | CASMRVPGGNYGYTF
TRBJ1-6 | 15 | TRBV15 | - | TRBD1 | TGTGCCACCAGCAGAGATCGGACAGGAGCTTCACCCCTCCACTTT | CATSRDRTGASPLHF
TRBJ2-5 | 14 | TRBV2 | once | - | TGTGCCACCACGGGCAGTCGGACTCGGGAGACCCAGTACTTC | CATTGSRTRETQYF
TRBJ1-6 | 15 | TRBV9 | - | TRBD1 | TGTGCCAGCAGCGACTTCCAGGGGGCGCAATCACCCCTCCACTTT | CASSDFQGAQSPLHF
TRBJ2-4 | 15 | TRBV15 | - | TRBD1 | TGTGCCACCAGCAGAGAGACCGGACAGGTCAATATTCAGTACTTC | CATSRETGQVNIQYF
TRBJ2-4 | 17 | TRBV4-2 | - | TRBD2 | TGTGCCAGCAGCCAAGACCCCAGTAGCGGGAGGCTAAACATTCAGTACTTC | CASSQDPSSGRLNIQYF
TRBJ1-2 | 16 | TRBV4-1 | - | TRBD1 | TGCGCCAGCAGCCAAGAAGGAACAGGGGGAGTGTATGGCTACACCTTC | CASSQEGTGGVYGYTF
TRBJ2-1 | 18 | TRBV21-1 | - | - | TGTGCCAGCAGCAAAGCGGGGCTAGGGACAGGGCCTCTGCATGAGCAGTTCTTC | CASSKAGLGTGPLHEQFF
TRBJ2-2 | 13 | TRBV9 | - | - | TGTGCCAGCAGCGTCCTCTCTTCCGGGGAGCTGTTTTTT | CASSVLSSGELFF
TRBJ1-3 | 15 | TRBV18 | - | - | TGTGCCAGCTCACCATCACGGTACTCTGGAAACACCATATATTTT | CASSPSRYSGNTIYF
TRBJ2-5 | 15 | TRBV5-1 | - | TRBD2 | TGCGCCAGCAGCCCAGGACTAGCGGGAATAGAGACCCAGTACTTC | CASSPGLAGIETQYF
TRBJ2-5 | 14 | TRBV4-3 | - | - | TGCGCCAGCAGCCAAGTGGTGGGAGGTGAGACCCAGTACTTC | CASSQVVGGETQYF
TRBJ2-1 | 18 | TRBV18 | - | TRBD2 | TGTGCCAGCTCATCAATAGGGGTTCGGGAGGGCGGAAGAGATGAGCAGTTCTTC | CASSSIGVREGGRDEQFF